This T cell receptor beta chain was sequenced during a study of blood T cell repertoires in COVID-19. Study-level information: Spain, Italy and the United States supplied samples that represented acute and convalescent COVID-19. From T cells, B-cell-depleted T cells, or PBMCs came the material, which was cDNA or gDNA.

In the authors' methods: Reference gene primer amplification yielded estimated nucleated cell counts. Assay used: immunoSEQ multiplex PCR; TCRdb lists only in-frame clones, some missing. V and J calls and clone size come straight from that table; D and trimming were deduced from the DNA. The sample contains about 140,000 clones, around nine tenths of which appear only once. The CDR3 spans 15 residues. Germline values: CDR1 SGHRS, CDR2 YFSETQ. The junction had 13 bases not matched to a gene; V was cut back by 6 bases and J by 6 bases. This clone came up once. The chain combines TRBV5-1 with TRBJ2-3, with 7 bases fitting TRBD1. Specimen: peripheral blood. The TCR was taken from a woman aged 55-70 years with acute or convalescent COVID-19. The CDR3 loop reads CASTWDSPQQDTQYF. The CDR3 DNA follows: TGCGCCAGCACCTGGGACAGCCCCCAGCAGGATACGCAGTATTTT.